This T cell receptor beta chain was observed in a study of CD8 T cells in Susac syndrome. General study results and limits: That the number of individuals in its TCR sequencing and HLA analysis was relatively small was acknowledged by the study.

The germline CDR1 and CDR2 sequences are SNHLY and FYNNEI. After removal of 7 bases from V and 3 bases from J, the junction contained 7 bases not matched to a gene. The CDR3 is made up of 15 amino acids. On this clonotype itself: No antigen is known for it.

When the RNA was reverse transcribed, random hexamers were used with an input of roughly 0.45 to 1 ug. An immunoSEQ multiplex PCR amplified TCR beta CDR3 over 54 Vbeta and 13 Jbeta. Each CDR3 protein gets one entry after TCRdb re-called the immunoSEQ multiplex PCR reads with MiXCR. Among 150,000 or so distinct CDR3 sequences listed, under 95% were seen once. Sequencing of TCR beta covered CD8+ and CD4+ T cells obtained from blood. Matched for age and sex, the controls were healthy donors. The receptor comes from a human donor in good health. J is TRBJ2-7 and V is TRBV2; 12 nucleotides line up with TRBD2. The specimen sequenced was CD4+ T cells from PBMCs. The CDR3 sequence: CASTRGTSGFYEQYF. As DNA, the CDR3 is TGTGCCAGCACCCGAGGGACTAGCGGGTTCTACGAGCAGTACTTC.